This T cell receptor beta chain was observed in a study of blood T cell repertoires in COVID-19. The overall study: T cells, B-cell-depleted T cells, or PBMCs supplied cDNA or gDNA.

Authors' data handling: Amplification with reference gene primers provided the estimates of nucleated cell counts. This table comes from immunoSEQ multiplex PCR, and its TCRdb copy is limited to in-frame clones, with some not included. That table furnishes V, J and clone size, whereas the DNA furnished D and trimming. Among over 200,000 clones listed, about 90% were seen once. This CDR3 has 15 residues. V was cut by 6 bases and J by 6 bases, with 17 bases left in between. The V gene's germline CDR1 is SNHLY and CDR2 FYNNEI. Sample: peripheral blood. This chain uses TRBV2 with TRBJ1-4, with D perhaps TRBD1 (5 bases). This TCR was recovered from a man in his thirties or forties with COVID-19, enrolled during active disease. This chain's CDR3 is CASRGPDRHYEKLFF. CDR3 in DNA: TGTGCCAGCAGGGGGCCGGACCGGCATTATGAAAAACTGTTTTTT.